Sequencing of this T cell receptor (beta chain) was carried out in a study of T cell repertoires in cytomegalovirus infection (dated 2019 in TCRdb). About the full investigation: Donor HLA type was relevant to the analysis, because carriage of CMV infection together with the matching HLA type was indicated by public TCR beta signatures. General study outcomes and caveats: Cumulative frequency of public TCR beta family members discriminated carriers of CMV infection plus the relevant HLA type in this cohort and an independent approximately 370-donor cohort. In the ex vivo response, HLA-C-restricted CMV-specific TCR beta clonotypes were dominant, and in two of eight donors the single most frequent clonotype came from this HLA-C-restricted group.

Worth noting for this clonotype: Its antigen is currently not known. At one boundary the junction diverges from the germline segment, which might be a read error.

Taken from cysteine to phenylalanine, the CDR3 has 13 residues. Just the 39-base CDR3 DNA is kept, in frame starting at base 1. CDR1 and CDR2, per the germline V gene, are SGHVT and SQSDAQ. These reads were obtained on an Illumina HiSeq 1500. The public reads were quality trimmed at Q25 with fastp and then assembled into clones with MiXCR by TCRdb, keeping productive beta chains. Under each unique CDR3 protein, matching rows form one entry showing the most common genes and DNA. The sample contains approximately 700,000 distinct CDR3 sequences, 35% to 45% of them found a single time. The ten biggest clones cover 2.8% of the sample.

This clonotype was sampled from a human donor in good health (CMV status not recorded). Some clones in this sample may be carry-over from other donors' samples. Sample: PBMCs. This receptor chain uses TRBV7-4 and TRBJ1-2, with TRBD1 matching 7 junction bases. For the CDR3, the sequence is CASSETGRFGYNF. The DNA reads as follows: TGTGCCAGCAGCGAGACAGGGAGATTCGGCTACAACTTC.